This TCR beta chain was captured in a study of cytomegalovirus exposure and HLA in healthy donors. Study conclusions and caveats: Sequencing artifact likely explains a cluster of highly shared sequence variants. Another analysis was done later, and it associated fewer than 20,000 TCR beta sequences with HLA alleles at 0.05 false discovery rate.

In the PCR, 60 Vbeta and 13 Jbeta primers were used. The repertoire was sequenced with immunoSEQ multiplex PCR; TCRdb's copy has only in-frame clones and lacks some. Of about 160,000 clones in the sample, 76% are singletons; the top ten hold under 1.5%. The CDR3 spans 14 residues. Deletions cut 1 base from V and 0 bases from J, with 7 bases between. Germline V gene data show CDR1 as MDHEN and CDR2 as SYDVKM. A remark on this clone: Its specificity is unknown.

Source material: PBMCs. The chain carries TRBV28 and TRBJ2-7; D not resolved. The origin of this receptor is a man aged 60-69 years in good health and CMV-seronegative. CDR3 region: CASSLFQNSYEQYF. The CDR3 DNA sequence: TGTGCCAGCAGTTTATTTCAAAACTCCTACGAGCAGTACTTC.